This T cell receptor beta chain was recovered during a study of regulatory T cells in long-lasting Graves disease. This clonotype appeared many times. Assembly of TCR beta libraries relied on iRepertoire HTBI primers together with Arm-PCR of CDR3 regions. TCRdb reprocessed the multiplex PCR reads with MiXCR, giving one entry per CDR3 protein. Here the sample spans about 530,000 distinct CDR3 sequences, approximately 16% being singletons. Trimming pared 6 bases from V and 4 bases from J, leaving 18 bases between. Germline lookup yields CDR1 DFQATT and CDR2 SNEGSKA (reference sequence). CDR3 length: 14 residues. Time point meaning: newly diagnosed GD, antithyroid drugs for less than 3 months. RNA from PBMCs was the source of the TCR library. The sample was also linked to a second study, of T cells in Graves' hyperthyroidism and ophthalmopathy.

The source is a woman between 40 and 65 years old with Graves disease. The specimen was peripheral blood mononuclear cells (PBMCs), collected at new diagnosis, from a patient treated with antithyroid drugs. The rearrangement links TRBV20-1 to TRBJ1-1; a weak D match, TRBD1 (5 bases). This CDR3 is CSARYGGKGTEAFF. CDR3 coding DNA: TGCAGTGCGCGCTATGGGGGGAAGGGCACTGAAGCTTTCTTT.